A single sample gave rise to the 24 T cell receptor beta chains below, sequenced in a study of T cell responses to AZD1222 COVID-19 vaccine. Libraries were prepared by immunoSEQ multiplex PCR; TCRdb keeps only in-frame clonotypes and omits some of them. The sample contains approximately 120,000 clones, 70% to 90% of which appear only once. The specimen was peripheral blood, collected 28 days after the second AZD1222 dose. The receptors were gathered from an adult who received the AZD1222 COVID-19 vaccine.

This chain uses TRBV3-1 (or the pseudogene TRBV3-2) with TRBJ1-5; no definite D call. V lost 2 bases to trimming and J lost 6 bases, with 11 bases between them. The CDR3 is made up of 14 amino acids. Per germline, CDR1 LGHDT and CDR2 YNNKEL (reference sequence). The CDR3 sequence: CASSQQVMSQPQHF. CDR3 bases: TGTGCCAGCAGCCAACAGGTTATGAGTCAGCCCCAGCATTTT.

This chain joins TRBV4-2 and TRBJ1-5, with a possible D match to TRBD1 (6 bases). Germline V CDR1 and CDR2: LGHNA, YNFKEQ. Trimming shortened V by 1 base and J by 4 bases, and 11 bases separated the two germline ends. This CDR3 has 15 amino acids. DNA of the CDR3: TGTGCCAGCAGCCAAGGGTGGGACATTAATCAGCCCCAGCATTTT. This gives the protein CASSQGWDINQPQHF.

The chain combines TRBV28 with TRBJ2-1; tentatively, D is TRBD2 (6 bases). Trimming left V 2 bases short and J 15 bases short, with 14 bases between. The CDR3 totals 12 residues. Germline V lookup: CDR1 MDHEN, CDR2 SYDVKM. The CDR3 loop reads CASSLHGRGGFF. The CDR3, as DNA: TGTGCCAGCAGTTTACACGGGAGAGGTGGGTTCTTC.

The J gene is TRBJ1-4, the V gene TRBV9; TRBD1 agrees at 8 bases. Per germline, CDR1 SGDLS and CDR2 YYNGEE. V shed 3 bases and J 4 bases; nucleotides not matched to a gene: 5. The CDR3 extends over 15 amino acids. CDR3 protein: CASSGTGSLNEKLFF. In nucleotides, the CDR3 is TGTGCCAGCAGCGGGACAGGGTCTCTTAATGAAAAACTGTTTTTT.

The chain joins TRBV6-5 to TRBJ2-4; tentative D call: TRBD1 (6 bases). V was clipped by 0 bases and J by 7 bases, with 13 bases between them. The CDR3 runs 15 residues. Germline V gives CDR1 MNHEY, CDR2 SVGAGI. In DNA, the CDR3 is TGTGCCAGCAGTTACTCGAGTACAGGGCAGAACATTCAGTACTTC. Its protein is CASSYSSTGQNIQYF.

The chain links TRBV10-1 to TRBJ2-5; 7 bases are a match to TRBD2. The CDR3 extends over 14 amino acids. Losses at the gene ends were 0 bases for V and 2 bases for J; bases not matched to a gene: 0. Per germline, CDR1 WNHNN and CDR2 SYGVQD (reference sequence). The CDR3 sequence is CASSESGGQETQYF. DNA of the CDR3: TGCGCCAGCAGTGAGTCCGGGGGGCAAGAGACCCAGTACTTC.

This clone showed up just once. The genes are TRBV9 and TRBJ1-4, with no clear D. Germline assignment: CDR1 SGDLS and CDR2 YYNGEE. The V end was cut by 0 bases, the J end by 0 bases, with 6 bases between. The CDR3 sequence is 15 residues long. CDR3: CASSVAAATNEKLFF. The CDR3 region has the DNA TGTGCCAGCAGCGTAGCGGCTGCAACTAATGAAAAACTGTTTTTT.

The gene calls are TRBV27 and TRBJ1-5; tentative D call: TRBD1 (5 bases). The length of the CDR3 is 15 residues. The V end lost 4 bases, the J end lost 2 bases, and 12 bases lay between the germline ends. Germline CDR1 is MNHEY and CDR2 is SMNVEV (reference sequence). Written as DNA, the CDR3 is TGTGCCAGCAGTTGGGACCCGGTCGGCAATCAGCCCCAGCATTTT. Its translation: CASSWDPVGNQPQHF.

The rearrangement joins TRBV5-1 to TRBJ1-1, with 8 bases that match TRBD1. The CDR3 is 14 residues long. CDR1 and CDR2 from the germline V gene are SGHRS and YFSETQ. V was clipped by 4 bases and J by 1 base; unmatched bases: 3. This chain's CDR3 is CASSPGTGNTEAFF. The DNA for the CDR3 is TGCGCCAGCAGCCCTGGGACAGGGAACACTGAAGCTTTCTTT.

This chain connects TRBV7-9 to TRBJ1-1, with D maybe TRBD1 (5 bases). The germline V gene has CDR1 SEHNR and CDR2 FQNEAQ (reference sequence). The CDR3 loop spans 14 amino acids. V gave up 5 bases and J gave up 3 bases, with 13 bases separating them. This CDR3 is CASSPQGRDTEAFF. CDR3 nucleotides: TGTGCCAGCAGCCCCCAGGGTCGGGACACTGAAGCTTTCTTT. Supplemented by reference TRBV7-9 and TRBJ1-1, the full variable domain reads DTGVSQNPRHKITKRGQNVTFRCDPISEHNRLYWYRQTLGQGPEFLTYFQNEAQLEKSRLLSDRFSAERPKGSFSTLEIQRTEQGDSAMYLCASSPQGRDTEAFFGQGTRLTVV.

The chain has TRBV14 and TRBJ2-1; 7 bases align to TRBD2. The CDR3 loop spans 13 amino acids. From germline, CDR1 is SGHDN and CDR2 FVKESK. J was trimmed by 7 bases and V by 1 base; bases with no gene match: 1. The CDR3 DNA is TGTGCCAGCAGCCAAGCCGGGGGGAATGAGCAGTTCTTC. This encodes CASSQAGGNEQFF.

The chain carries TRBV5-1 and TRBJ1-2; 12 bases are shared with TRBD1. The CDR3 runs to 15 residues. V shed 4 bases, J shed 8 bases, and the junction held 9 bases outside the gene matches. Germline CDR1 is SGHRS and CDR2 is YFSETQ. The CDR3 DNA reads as TGCGCCAGCAGCGGCGCCGGGACAGGGGGCGACGGCTACACCTTC. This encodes CASSGAGTGGDGYTF.

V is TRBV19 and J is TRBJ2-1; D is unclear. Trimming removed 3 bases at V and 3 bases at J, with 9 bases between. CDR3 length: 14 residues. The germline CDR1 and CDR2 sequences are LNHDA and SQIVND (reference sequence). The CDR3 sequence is CASSILLGYNEQFF. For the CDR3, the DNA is TGTGCCAGTAGTATCTTGCTAGGCTACAATGAGCAGTTCTTC.

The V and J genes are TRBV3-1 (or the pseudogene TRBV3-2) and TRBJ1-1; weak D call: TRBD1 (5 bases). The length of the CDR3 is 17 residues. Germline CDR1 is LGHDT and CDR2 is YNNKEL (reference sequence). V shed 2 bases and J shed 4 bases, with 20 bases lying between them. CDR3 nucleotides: TGTGCCAGCAGCCAAAGGGGATGGGGGTCCCGGGGCACTGAAGCTTTCTTT. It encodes CASSQRGWGSRGTEAFF.

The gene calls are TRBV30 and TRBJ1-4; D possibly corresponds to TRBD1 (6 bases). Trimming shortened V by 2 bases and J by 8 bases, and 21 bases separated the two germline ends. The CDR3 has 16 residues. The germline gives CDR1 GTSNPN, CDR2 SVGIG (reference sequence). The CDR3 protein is CAWSPIRVGASEKLFF. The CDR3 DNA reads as TGTGCCTGGAGTCCCATCAGAGTGGGGGCGAGCGAAAAACTGTTTTTT.

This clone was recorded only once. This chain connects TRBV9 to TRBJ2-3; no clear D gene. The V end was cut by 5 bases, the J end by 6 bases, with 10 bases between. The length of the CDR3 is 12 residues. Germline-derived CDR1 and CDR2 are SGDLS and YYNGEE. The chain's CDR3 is CASSIPGDTQYF. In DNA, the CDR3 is TGTGCCAGCAGTATACCTGGGGATACGCAGTATTTT.

The CDR3 nucleotides are TGTGCCACCAGCAGCCTGCGGACAGGGGGGGAGACCCAGTACTTC. Translated: CATSSLRTGGETQYF. V and J are TRBV15 and TRBJ2-5; 10 bases fit TRBD1. Per germline, CDR1 LNHNV and CDR2 YYDKDF (reference sequence). The V segment lost 3 bases and the J segment 5 bases; nucleotides outside the gene matches: 6. This CDR3 has 15 amino acids.

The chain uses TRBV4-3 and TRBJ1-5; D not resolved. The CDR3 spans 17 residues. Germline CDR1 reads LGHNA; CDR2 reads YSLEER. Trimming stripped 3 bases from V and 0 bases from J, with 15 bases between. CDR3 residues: CASSQEVASYSNQPQHF. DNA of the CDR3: TGCGCCAGCAGCCAGGAAGTGGCAAGCTATAGCAATCAGCCCCAGCATTTT.

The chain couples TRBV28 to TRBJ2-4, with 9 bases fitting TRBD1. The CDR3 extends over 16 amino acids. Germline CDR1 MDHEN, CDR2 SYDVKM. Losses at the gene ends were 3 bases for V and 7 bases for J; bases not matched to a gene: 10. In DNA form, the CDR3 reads TGTGCCAGCAGTTTTTGGACAGGGGAGATTAGGAACATTCAGTACTTC. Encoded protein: CASSFWTGEIRNIQYF.

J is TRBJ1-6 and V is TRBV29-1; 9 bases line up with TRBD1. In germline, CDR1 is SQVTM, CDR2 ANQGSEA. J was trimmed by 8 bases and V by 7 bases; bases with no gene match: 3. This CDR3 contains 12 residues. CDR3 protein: CSARTGDSPLHF. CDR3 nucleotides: TGCAGCGCCCGGACAGGGGATTCACCCCTCCACTTT. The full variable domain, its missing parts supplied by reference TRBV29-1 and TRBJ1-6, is SAVISQKPSRDICQRGTSLTIQCQVDSQVTMMFWYRQQPGQSLTLIATANQGSEATYESGFVIDKFPISRPNLTFSTLTVSNMSPEDSSIYLCSARTGDSPLHFGNGTRLTVT.

The CDR3 spells CASSLPLPTDTQYF. CDR3 DNA: TGCGCCAGCAGCTTACCACTACCCACAGATACGCAGTATTTT. The chain couples TRBV5-1 to TRBJ2-3; no definite D call. V was pared by 2 bases and J by 2 bases, with 9 bases between. CDR3 length: 14 amino acids. From germline, CDR1 is SGHRS and CDR2 YFSETQ.

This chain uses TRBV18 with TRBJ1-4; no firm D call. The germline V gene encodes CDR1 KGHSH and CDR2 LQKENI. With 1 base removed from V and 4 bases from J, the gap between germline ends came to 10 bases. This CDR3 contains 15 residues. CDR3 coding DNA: TGTGCCAGCTCACCACAGGACCCTTATAATGAAAAACTGTTTTTT. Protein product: CASSPQDPYNEKLFF. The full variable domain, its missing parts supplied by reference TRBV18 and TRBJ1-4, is NAGVMQNPRHLVRRRGQEARLRCSPMKGHSHVYWYRQLPEEGLKFMVYLQKENIIDESGMPKERFSAEFPKEGPSILRIQQVVRGDSAAYFCASSPQDPYNEKLFFGSGTQLSVL.

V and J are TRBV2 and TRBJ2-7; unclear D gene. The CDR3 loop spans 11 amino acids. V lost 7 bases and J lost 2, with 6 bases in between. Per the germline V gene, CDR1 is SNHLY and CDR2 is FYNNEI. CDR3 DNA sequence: TGTGCCAGCATGGTAGCCTACGAGCAGTACTTC. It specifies CASMVAYEQYF.

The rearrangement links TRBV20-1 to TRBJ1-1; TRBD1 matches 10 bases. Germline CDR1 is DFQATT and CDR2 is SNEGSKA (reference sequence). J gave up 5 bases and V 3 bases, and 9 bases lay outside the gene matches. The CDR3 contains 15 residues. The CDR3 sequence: CSASPGTGEATEAFF. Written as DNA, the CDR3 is TGCAGTGCTAGTCCCGGGACAGGGGAGGCGACTGAAGCTTTCTTT.